This TCR beta chain stems from a study of blood T cell repertoires in COVID-19. CDR3 size: 17 residues. V lost 4 bases and J lost 10; bases outside the gene matches: 16. From germline, CDR1 is MNHNS and CDR2 SASEGT. Per the original methods: It was from reference gene primer amplification that nucleated cell counts were estimated. The method was immunoSEQ multiplex PCR; TCRdb's version includes in-frame clones alone and lacks a portion of them. V and J calls and clone size follow that table, whereas D and trimming were derived from the DNA. This table has tens of thousands of clones, more than 75% appearing once.

The sequencing input was peripheral blood. The V call is TRBV6-1, the J call TRBJ2-6; 7 bases align to TRBD1. The sequence came from a man in his fifties with active or convalescent COVID-19. The DNA for the CDR3 is TGTGCCAGCAGTGGTCGACAGGGCTCTCTGGGCGGGAACGTCCTGACTTTC. The encoded protein is CASSGRQGSLGGNVLTF.